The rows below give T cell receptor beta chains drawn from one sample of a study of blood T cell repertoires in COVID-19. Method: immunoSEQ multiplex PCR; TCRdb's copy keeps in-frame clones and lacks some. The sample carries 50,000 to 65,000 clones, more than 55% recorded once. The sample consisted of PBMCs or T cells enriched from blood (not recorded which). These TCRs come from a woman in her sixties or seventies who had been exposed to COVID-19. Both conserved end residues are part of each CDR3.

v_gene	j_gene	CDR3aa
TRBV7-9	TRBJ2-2	CASSLVWPTMPGELFF
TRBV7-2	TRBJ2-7	CASSLVIGSGEQYF
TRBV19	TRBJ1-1	CASRQDRGRGEAFF
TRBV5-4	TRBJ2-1	CASSLGGGSYNEQFF
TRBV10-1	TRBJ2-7	CASSERGTGAGEQYF
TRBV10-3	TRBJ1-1	CAITPQGPSFEAFF
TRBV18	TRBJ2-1	CASSIRDNEQFF
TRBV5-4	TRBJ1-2	CASSLGGQGANGGYTF
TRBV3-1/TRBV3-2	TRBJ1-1	CASSQLSVSEAFF
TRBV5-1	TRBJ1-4	CASSLGLVAEKLFF
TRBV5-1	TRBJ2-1	CASKRLSGGLNEQFF
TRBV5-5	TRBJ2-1	CASTRLNEQFF
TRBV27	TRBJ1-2	CASSAGTEHIYYGYTF
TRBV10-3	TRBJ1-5	CAAGTPRGDSNQPQHF
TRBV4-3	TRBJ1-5	CASSQDWRAGANQPQHF
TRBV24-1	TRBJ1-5	CATSMRGNQPQHF
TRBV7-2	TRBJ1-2	CASSAGGAFGYTF
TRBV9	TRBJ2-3	CASSVEQGTDTQYF
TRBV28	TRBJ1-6	CASSPPAGSNSPLHF
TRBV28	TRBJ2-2	CASSLDLDRNTGELFF
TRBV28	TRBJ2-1	CASGTSGGNNEQFF
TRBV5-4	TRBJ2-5	CASSLEGGETQYF
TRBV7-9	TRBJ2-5	CASSLGTVIQETQYF
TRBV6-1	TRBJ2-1	CASRELNRDTKRKRNEQFF
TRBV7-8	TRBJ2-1	CASTPAAHSYNEQFF
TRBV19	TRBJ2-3	CASSMASGDTQYF
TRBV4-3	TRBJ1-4	CASSLGTLEVEKLFF